This entry is about one T cell receptor (beta chain). The antigen is unknown. Other DNA variants within this sample encode the same CDR3. Sequencing used immunoSEQ multiplex PCR; TCRdb keeps in-frame clones, though not all of them. The table shows about 100,000 clones, with less than 95% occurring only once. Trimming stripped 5 bases from V and 4 bases from J, with 8 bases between. CDR3 length: 11 residues. Germline CDR1 and CDR2: DFQATT and SNEGSKA (reference sequence). This entry belongs to a study of OX40 agonist ivuxolimab in advanced cancers. Overall study context: Patients were treated with intravenous ivuxolimab, dosed at 0.01 to 10 mg/kg and infused every 2 weeks. The study enrolled dose-escalation patients with hepatocellular carcinoma, melanoma, renal cell or head and neck cancer. Study results and limitations: Among the least clonally expanded were partial responders at 0.1-3.0 mg/kg.

The sample was CD4+ or CD8+ T cells sorted from blood, taken in a trial of the OX40 agonist ivuxolimab. The source of this sequence is an adult with an advanced solid tumor such as melanoma, head and neck, liver or kidney cancer. This chain joins TRBV20-1 and TRBJ2-5; weak D call: TRBD2 (5 bases). The CDR3 DNA reads as TGCAGTGCTCGGGGTTTAGAGACCCAGTACTTC. The encoded protein is CSARGLETQYF.